Listed below are T cell receptor beta chains from one sample, sequenced in a study of technical replicates of blood from a few donors. Method: immunoSEQ multiplex PCR; TCRdb's copy keeps in-frame clones and lacks some. The sample has 70,000 to 95,000 clones; more than 85% are singletons. The sample comprised T cells isolated from PBMCs. The origin of the receptors is a human donor in good health. Each CDR3 is given with its conserved first and last residue. Fields, in order: D gene, clone size, J gene, V gene, CDR3 DNA, CDR3 protein. D genes are given only for firm matches. Clone size is stated in some rows and not others, as once, few, many or a class when expanded.

d_call: TRBD2; clone_size: NA; j_call: TRBJ2-7; v_call: TRBV27; cdr3_nt: TGTGCCAGCAGTTTATCGAGCCTAGCGGCCTCCTACGAGCAGTACTTC; cdr3_aa: CASSLSSLAASYEQYF
d_call: NA; clone_size: NA; j_call: TRBJ2-7; v_call: TRBV27; cdr3_nt: TGTGCCAGCAGTCACACCTCTTACGAGCAGTACTTC; cdr3_aa: CASSHTSYEQYF
d_call: TRBD2; clone_size: NA; j_call: TRBJ2-7; v_call: TRBV7-9; cdr3_nt: TGTGCCAGCAGCTTAAATCTAGCGGGATTTTCCCAGTACTTC; cdr3_aa: CASSLNLAGFSQYF
d_call: NA; clone_size: NA; j_call: TRBJ2-1; v_call: TRBV4-1; cdr3_nt: TGCGCCAGCAGCCAAGGGAGGGGAAACGATGAGCAGTTCTTC; cdr3_aa: CASSQGRGNDEQFF
d_call: TRBD1; clone_size: NA; j_call: TRBJ1-1; v_call: TRBV4-1; cdr3_nt: TGCGCCAGCAGCCTACCTCGACCCCGCACAGGGGTCCAAAACACTGAAGCTTTCTTT; cdr3_aa: CASSLPRPRTGVQNTEAFF
d_call: NA; clone_size: NA; j_call: TRBJ1-1; v_call: TRBV11-2; cdr3_nt: TGTGCCAGCAGCCTCGTGGGGGGCACTGAAGCTTTCTTT; cdr3_aa: CASSLVGGTEAFF
d_call: TRBD1; clone_size: NA; j_call: TRBJ1-2; v_call: TRBV11-2; cdr3_nt: TGTGCCAGCAGCTTCCAACAGGGGGACGACTATGGCTACACCTTC; cdr3_aa: CASSFQQGDDYGYTF
d_call: NA; clone_size: NA; j_call: TRBJ1-1; v_call: TRBV28; cdr3_nt: TGTGCCAGCTACCAGGGGTTACGGGCTGAAGCTTTCTTT; cdr3_aa: CASYQGLRAEAFF
d_call: TRBD1; clone_size: NA; j_call: TRBJ1-4; v_call: TRBV4-1; cdr3_nt: TGCGCCAGCAGCCAATTGGACAGGGGGCTAGCTAATGAAAAACTGTTTTTT; cdr3_aa: CASSQLDRGLANEKLFF
d_call: NA; clone_size: NA; j_call: TRBJ2-5; v_call: TRBV29-1; cdr3_nt: TGCAGCGTTGAAGCCGGGAAAGGAGAGACCCAGTACTTC; cdr3_aa: CSVEAGKGETQYF
d_call: TRBD1; clone_size: NA; j_call: TRBJ2-3; v_call: TRBV7-3; cdr3_nt: TGTGCCAGCAGCCAGGACAGGACAGATACGCAGTATTTT; cdr3_aa: CASSQDRTDTQYF
d_call: NA; clone_size: NA; j_call: TRBJ2-4; v_call: TRBV28; cdr3_nt: TGTGCCAGCAGTTTAATATACAGGAAAAACATTCAGTACTTC; cdr3_aa: CASSLIYRKNIQYF
d_call: NA; clone_size: NA; j_call: TRBJ2-5; v_call: TRBV14; cdr3_nt: TGTGCCAGCAGCCTTAGACTAGGCCGACGGACAAGGGAGACCCAGTACTTC; cdr3_aa: CASSLRLGRRTRETQYF
d_call: TRBD1; clone_size: NA; j_call: TRBJ1-3; v_call: TRBV27; cdr3_nt: TGTGCCAGCAATACGAACTGGACAGGCGGAAACACCATATATTTT; cdr3_aa: CASNTNWTGGNTIYF
d_call: NA; clone_size: once; j_call: TRBJ1-2; v_call: TRBV6-5; cdr3_nt: TGTGCCAGCAGCACCCAGGGATCTAACTATGGCTACACCTTC; cdr3_aa: CASSTQGSNYGYTF
d_call: NA; clone_size: NA; j_call: TRBJ1-3; v_call: TRBV28; cdr3_nt: TGTGCCAGCACCGTATCAGCGAGAAGCTCTGGAAACACCATATATTTT; cdr3_aa: CASTVSARSSGNTIYF
d_call: NA; clone_size: NA; j_call: TRBJ1-1; v_call: TRBV11-1; cdr3_nt: TGTGCCAGCAGCCAACCACGAGATTATGGACAGACGATAAATGAAGCTTTCTTT; cdr3_aa: CASSQPRDYGQTINEAFF
d_call: TRBD1; clone_size: NA; j_call: TRBJ2-3; v_call: TRBV7-9; cdr3_nt: TGTGCCAGCAGCTTCCCGGGACAGGGGGCGGATACGCAGTATTTT; cdr3_aa: CASSFPGQGADTQYF
d_call: TRBD1; clone_size: NA; j_call: TRBJ2-1; v_call: TRBV10-1; cdr3_nt: TGCGCCAGCAGTGGGGTACCGGGACAGGGGACTCAATATGAGCAGTTCTTC; cdr3_aa: CASSGVPGQGTQYEQFF
d_call: NA; clone_size: NA; j_call: TRBJ2-2; v_call: TRBV29-1; cdr3_nt: TGCAGCGTATTCCCTCTGGACACCTCGAACACCGGGGAGCTGTTTTTT; cdr3_aa: CSVFPLDTSNTGELFF
d_call: TRBD2; clone_size: NA; j_call: TRBJ2-2; v_call: TRBV2; cdr3_nt: TGTGCCAGCAGCGGACTAGCGGGAGGGAACGGGGAGCTGTTTTTT; cdr3_aa: CASSGLAGGNGELFF
d_call: NA; clone_size: NA; j_call: TRBJ1-3; v_call: TRBV7-6; cdr3_nt: TGTGCCAGCAGCTTAGGACTGGACACCATATATTTT; cdr3_aa: CASSLGLDTIYF
d_call: TRBD2; clone_size: once; j_call: TRBJ2-1; v_call: TRBV2; cdr3_nt: TGTGCCAGCAGTGAAAGCAAGGGAGGGTACAATGAGCAGTTCTTC; cdr3_aa: CASSESKGGYNEQFF
d_call: NA; clone_size: NA; j_call: TRBJ1-4; v_call: TRBV5-8; cdr3_nt: TGTGCCAGCAGCTTGCCGCCGGGTGAAAAACTGTTTTTT; cdr3_aa: CASSLPPGEKLFF
d_call: NA; clone_size: NA; j_call: TRBJ2-7; v_call: TRBV6-5; cdr3_nt: TGTGCCAGCAGTTACTCGATGACGGGGGGCGACTACGAGCAGTACTTC; cdr3_aa: CASSYSMTGGDYEQYF
d_call: TRBD2; clone_size: NA; j_call: TRBJ2-1; v_call: TRBV27; cdr3_nt: TGTGCCAGCAGTTTACTGTCTAGCGGGAGTTTTAATGAGCAGTTCTTC; cdr3_aa: CASSLLSSGSFNEQFF
d_call: NA; clone_size: NA; j_call: TRBJ2-7; v_call: TRBV15; cdr3_nt: TGTGCCACCAGCAGAGATAGGCGGGACGGGGGATCCTACGAGCAGTACTTC; cdr3_aa: CATSRDRRDGGSYEQYF
d_call: TRBD2; clone_size: NA; j_call: TRBJ2-7; v_call: TRBV4-2; cdr3_nt: TGTGCCAGCAGCCAAGCCGATCTAGCGGGAGTAGGTGAGCAGTACTTC; cdr3_aa: CASSQADLAGVGEQYF
d_call: NA; clone_size: NA; j_call: TRBJ1-4; v_call: TRBV7-8; cdr3_nt: TGTGCCAGCAGCTTAGGACGACAGCCTAAGAGAGAAAAACTGTTTTTT; cdr3_aa: CASSLGRQPKREKLFF
d_call: NA; clone_size: NA; j_call: TRBJ2-4; v_call: TRBV7-9; cdr3_nt: TGTGCCAGCAGCTTAGTTGAATCGGGCATTCAGTACTTC; cdr3_aa: CASSLVESGIQYF
d_call: NA; clone_size: NA; j_call: TRBJ2-7; v_call: TRBV10-1; cdr3_nt: TGCGCCAGCAGTGAGTACGGTTCCGACGAGCAGTACTTC; cdr3_aa: CASSEYGSDEQYF